Listed here are 2 T cell receptor beta chains from one sample, sequenced in a study of T cell clonotyping in hematopoietic cell transplantation. Libraries were prepared by immunoSEQ multiplex PCR; TCRdb keeps only in-frame clonotypes and omits some of them. The sample gives 9,000 to 13,000 clones, 89% of which show up once; less than 20% is in the top ten. Sequenced here: PBMCs, sampled 100 days after allogeneic stem cell transplant. These receptors originate from a female patient aged 55-70 years who had an allogeneic stem cell transplant from an unrelated donor, so the T cells may come from the graft donor. Some clones in this sample may be carry-over from other donors' samples.

The chain has TRBV25-1 and TRBJ2-7; no reliable D call. In germline, CDR1 is MGHDK, CDR2 SYGVNS. The CDR3 extends over 14 amino acids. V shed 6 bases and J shed 1 base, with 13 bases lying between them. Here the CDR3 reads CASSEALPSYEQYF. Written as DNA, the CDR3 is TGTGCCAGCAGCGAAGCGCTTCCGTCCTACGAGCAGTACTTC.

This chain uses TRBV19 with TRBJ2-2; 8 bases are a match to TRBD2. The CDR3 length is 14 residues. After removal of 8 bases from V and 7 bases from J, the junction contained 9 bases not matched to a gene. Germline V gene data show CDR1 as LNHDA and CDR2 as SQIVND (reference sequence). This CDR3 is CASRSGGPIGELFF. The CDR3 bases are TGTGCCAGTCGGTCGGGAGGGCCTATCGGGGAGCTGTTTTTT.